Listed below are T cell receptor beta chains from one sample, sequenced in a study of cytomegalovirus exposure and HLA in healthy donors. The data were produced by immunoSEQ multiplex PCR, yet TCRdb's version contains in-frame clones alone and is incomplete. The sample lists about 210,000 clones, approximately 77% occurring once. The specimen was PBMCs. Receptors were obtained from a middle-aged man in good health and CMV-seropositive. The CDR3 runs from the conserved cysteine through the conserved F or W. A D gene is named only where the DNA matches it firmly. Size values are once, few and many counts, or a class for expanded clones, and some rows have none.

d_call: TRBD2; v_call: TRBV10-3; j_call: TRBJ2-3; clone_size: NA; cdr3_aa: CAISGGGAGVDTQYF; cdr3_nt: TGTGCCATCAGCGGCGGGGGGGCCGGAGTAGATACGCAGTATTTT
d_call: NA; v_call: TRBV4-1; j_call: TRBJ2-1; clone_size: NA; cdr3_aa: CASSQLRDSGNEQFF; cdr3_nt: TGCGCCAGCAGCCAACTCCGGGACTCAGGTAATGAGCAGTTCTTC
d_call: NA; v_call: TRBV4-1; j_call: TRBJ1-1; clone_size: NA; cdr3_aa: CASSQRVGAWNTEAFF; cdr3_nt: TGCGCCAGCAGCCAACGTGTGGGGGCGTGGAACACTGAAGCTTTCTTT
d_call: NA; v_call: TRBV15; j_call: TRBJ2-1; clone_size: NA; cdr3_aa: CATSTRLEGDNEQFF; cdr3_nt: TGTGCCACCAGCACCAGACTAGAGGGTGACAATGAGCAGTTCTTC
d_call: TRBD1; v_call: TRBV4-1; j_call: TRBJ2-7; clone_size: many; cdr3_aa: CASSPPRAGGREQYF; cdr3_nt: TGCGCCAGCAGCCCGCCTCGGGCAGGGGGCCGCGAGCAGTACTTC
d_call: TRBD1; v_call: TRBV5-1; j_call: TRBJ1-5; clone_size: NA; cdr3_aa: CASSPGTGGNQPQHF; cdr3_nt: TGCGCCAGCAGCCCCGGGACAGGGGGGAATCAGCCCCAGCATTTT
d_call: NA; v_call: TRBV7-2; j_call: TRBJ2-1; clone_size: NA; cdr3_aa: CASSTYESYNEQFF; cdr3_nt: TGTGCCAGCAGCACTTATGAATCCTACAATGAGCAGTTCTTC
d_call: TRBD1; v_call: TRBV5-1; j_call: TRBJ1-1; clone_size: few; cdr3_aa: CASSVRTGPTWNTEAFF; cdr3_nt: TGCGCCAGCAGCGTCCGGACAGGACCCACTTGGAACACTGAAGCTTTCTTT
d_call: NA; v_call: TRBV5-6; j_call: TRBJ2-1; clone_size: NA; cdr3_aa: CASSPTLGGFSNEQFF; cdr3_nt: TGTGCCAGCAGCCCCACCCTCGGCGGGTTTAGCAATGAGCAGTTCTTC
d_call: NA; v_call: TRBV2; j_call: TRBJ2-7; clone_size: NA; cdr3_aa: CASRKTESSYEQYF; cdr3_nt: TGTGCCAGCAGAAAGACAGAGAGCTCCTACGAGCAGTACTTC
d_call: NA; v_call: TRBV7-2; j_call: TRBJ1-1; clone_size: NA; cdr3_aa: CASSLKSGDTEAFF; cdr3_nt: TGTGCCAGCAGCTTAAAGTCCGGTGACACTGAAGCTTTCTTT
d_call: NA; v_call: TRBV7-2; j_call: TRBJ2-3; clone_size: NA; cdr3_aa: CASSPLGSDTQYF; cdr3_nt: TGTGCCAGCAGCCCGCTTGGGAGTGATACGCAGTATTTT
d_call: TRBD1; v_call: TRBV4-3; j_call: TRBJ2-7; clone_size: NA; cdr3_aa: CASSQDRGQAIYEQYF; cdr3_nt: TGCGCCAGCAGCCAAGATCGGGGACAGGCTATTTACGAGCAGTACTTC
d_call: TRBD1; v_call: TRBV4-3; j_call: TRBJ1-5; clone_size: NA; cdr3_aa: CASSLQGAKSNQPQHF; cdr3_nt: TGCGCCAGCAGCCTACAGGGGGCTAAGAGCAATCAGCCCCAGCATTTT
d_call: TRBD2; v_call: TRBV5-1; j_call: TRBJ2-1; clone_size: NA; cdr3_aa: CASTQGTSAHNEQFF; cdr3_nt: TGCGCCAGCACTCAAGGGACTAGCGCCCACAATGAGCAGTTCTTC
d_call: TRBD1; v_call: TRBV5-1; j_call: TRBJ2-2; clone_size: NA; cdr3_aa: CASSQGQGTGELFF; cdr3_nt: TGCGCCAGCAGCCAGGGACAGGGGACCGGGGAGCTGTTTTTT
d_call: NA; v_call: TRBV11-1; j_call: TRBJ1-5; clone_size: NA; cdr3_aa: CASSSGKSGQPQHF; cdr3_nt: TGTGCCAGCAGCTCCGGGAAGAGTGGTCAGCCCCAGCATTTT
d_call: TRBD2; v_call: TRBV18; j_call: TRBJ2-1; clone_size: NA; cdr3_aa: CASSRDRGGLAGSNEQFF; cdr3_nt: TGTGCCAGCTCCAGGGACAGGGGTGGACTAGCGGGATCAAATGAGCAGTTCTTC
d_call: NA; v_call: TRBV4-3; j_call: TRBJ1-2; clone_size: few; cdr3_aa: CASSQEVGEGYGYTF; cdr3_nt: TGCGCCAGCAGCCAAGAGGTGGGGGAGGGCTATGGCTACACCTTC
d_call: TRBD2; v_call: TRBV9; j_call: TRBJ2-3; clone_size: NA; cdr3_aa: CASSPRLAGGPTDTQYF; cdr3_nt: TGTGCCAGCAGCCCCCGACTAGCGGGGGGCCCCACAGATACGCAGTATTTT
d_call: NA; v_call: TRBV2; j_call: TRBJ2-7; clone_size: few; cdr3_aa: CASSRTGQLFYEQYF; cdr3_nt: TGTGCCAGCAGTCGTACAGGGCAGCTTTTCTACGAGCAGTACTTC
d_call: TRBD1; v_call: TRBV7-8; j_call: TRBJ2-3; clone_size: once; cdr3_aa: CASSLIVGDRGQDTQYF; cdr3_nt: TGTGCCAGCAGCTTAATAGTTGGGGACAGGGGGCAAGATACGCAGTATTTT
d_call: TRBD1; v_call: TRBV29-1; j_call: TRBJ2-5; clone_size: NA; cdr3_aa: CSVDAMEGQGASEETQYF; cdr3_nt: TGCAGCGTTGACGCCATGGAGGGACAGGGGGCGTCAGAGGAGACCCAGTACTTC
d_call: NA; v_call: TRBV9; j_call: TRBJ2-2; clone_size: NA; cdr3_aa: CASSVDRRAGELFF; cdr3_nt: TGTGCCAGCAGCGTAGACCGGAGGGCCGGGGAGCTGTTTTTT
d_call: NA; v_call: TRBV6-1; j_call: TRBJ2-3; clone_size: NA; cdr3_aa: CASRERGGVDTQYF; cdr3_nt: TGTGCCAGCAGAGAAAGGGGGGGCGTAGATACGCAGTATTTT
d_call: TRBD1; v_call: TRBV7-9; j_call: TRBJ1-4; clone_size: few; cdr3_aa: CASSLGTGVANEKLFF; cdr3_nt: TGTGCCAGCAGCTTAGGGACAGGAGTCGCTAATGAAAAACTGTTTTTT
d_call: TRBD1; v_call: TRBV6-5; j_call: TRBJ2-7; clone_size: NA; cdr3_aa: CASSKGQGLYEQYF; cdr3_nt: TGTGCCAGCAGTAAGGGACAGGGACTCTACGAGCAGTACTTC
d_call: TRBD2; v_call: TRBV18; j_call: TRBJ2-3; clone_size: NA; cdr3_aa: CASSPLAGGPVDTQYF; cdr3_nt: TGTGCCAGCTCACCCCTAGCGGGGGGGCCTGTCGATACGCAGTATTTT
d_call: NA; v_call: TRBV7-8; j_call: TRBJ2-7; clone_size: NA; cdr3_aa: CASSLGTYTYEQYF; cdr3_nt: TGTGCCAGCAGCTTGGGGACATACACCTACGAGCAGTACTTC
d_call: NA; v_call: TRBV5-1; j_call: TRBJ1-1; clone_size: NA; cdr3_aa: CASKIGGDTEAFF; cdr3_nt: TGCGCCAGTAAAATCGGAGGGGACACTGAAGCTTTCTTT
d_call: TRBD2; v_call: TRBV7-9; j_call: TRBJ2-6; clone_size: few; cdr3_aa: CASTRPGGPGANVLTF; cdr3_nt: TGTGCCAGCACGCGTCCGGGGGGACCCGGGGCCAACGTCCTGACTTTC
d_call: NA; v_call: TRBV18; j_call: TRBJ2-7; clone_size: NA; cdr3_aa: CASSPEQHSYEQYF; cdr3_nt: TGTGCCAGCTCACCAGAACAACACTCCTACGAGCAGTACTTC
d_call: NA; v_call: TRBV7-9; j_call: TRBJ1-5; clone_size: NA; cdr3_aa: CASSLGQNNQPQHF; cdr3_nt: TGTGCCAGCAGCTTAGGGCAGAACAATCAGCCCCAGCATTTT
d_call: TRBD2; v_call: TRBV11-1; j_call: TRBJ2-7; clone_size: NA; cdr3_aa: CASSLELAGVVEQYF; cdr3_nt: TGTGCCAGCAGCTTAGAACTAGCGGGAGTGGTCGAGCAGTACTTC
d_call: NA; v_call: TRBV9; j_call: TRBJ2-5; clone_size: NA; cdr3_aa: CASSVAEGGGETQYF; cdr3_nt: TGTGCCAGCAGCGTAGCGGAGGGAGGCGGAGAGACCCAGTACTTC
d_call: NA; v_call: TRBV5-1; j_call: TRBJ2-2; clone_size: NA; cdr3_aa: CASSLSQTNTGELFF; cdr3_nt: TGCGCCAGCAGCTTGAGCCAAACGAACACCGGGGAGCTGTTTTTT